One sample yielded the 11 T cell receptor beta chains listed below, sequenced in a study of blood T cell repertoires in COVID-19. Some clones are missing from TCRdb's copy, which holds only in-frame ones; the method was immunoSEQ multiplex PCR. The data hold hundreds of thousands of clones, with about nine tenths observed a single time. Source material: PBMCs or T cells enriched from blood (not recorded which). These receptors all come from a woman aged 30 to 39 who had recovered from COVID-19.

The chain combines TRBV12-3 or TRBV12-4 with TRBJ1-2; 10 bases align to TRBD1. J gave up 6 bases and V 6 bases, and 4 bases lay outside the gene matches. The CDR3 is made up of 13 amino acids. The CDR3 DNA follows: TGTGCCAGCAGCCTCGGGACAGGGGATGGCTACACCTTC. Translated: CASSLGTGDGYTF.

As DNA, the CDR3 is TGTGCCAGTGGTACGGGATTGAGCTATGGCTACACCTTC. Its translation is CASGTGLSYGYTF. The V gene is TRBV19, the J gene TRBJ1-2; D is ambiguous. The CDR3 runs to 13 residues. V was clipped by 8 bases and J by 4 bases, with 14 bases between them. Germline CDR1 reads LNHDA; CDR2 reads SQIVND (reference sequence).

The chain combines TRBV28 with TRBJ1-4; a possible D gene is TRBD1 (6 bases). Germline V gene sequence: CDR1 MDHEN, CDR2 SYDVKM. V lost 1 base and J 7 bases, leaving 10 bases between the germline ends. The CDR3 contains 14 residues. The CDR3 region has the DNA TGTGCCAGCAGTTTATTTGGGGGGGCTGAAAAACTGTTTTTT. Translation: CASSLFGGAEKLFF. Using reference TRBV28 and TRBJ1-4 for the parts outside the CDR3, the full variable domain is DVKVTQSSRYLVKRTGEKVFLECVQDMDHENMFWYRQDPGLGLRLIYFSYDVKMKEKGDIPEGYSVSREKKERFSLILESASTNQTSMYLCASSLFGGAEKLFFGSGTQLSVL.

The V call is TRBV15, the J call TRBJ2-7, with D perhaps TRBD2 (5 bases). This CDR3 has 13 residues. Germline V gene sequence: CDR1 LNHNV, CDR2 YYDKDF (reference sequence). DNA for the CDR3: TGTGCGACCGCTACGGGAAGATCCTACGAGCAGTACTTC. It is translated as CATATGRSYEQYF.

This clone turned up a few times. The rearrangement joins TRBV3-1 (or the pseudogene TRBV3-2) to TRBJ2-7; D not certain. V dropped 2 bases and J dropped 7 bases, with 6 bases sitting between them. The CDR3 has 11 amino acids. Germline V gene sequence: CDR1 LGHDT, CDR2 YNNKEL (reference sequence). CDR3 DNA sequence: TGTGCCAGCAGCCAAAATCAGGAGCAGTACTTC. Protein sequence: CASSQNQEQYF.

The V and J genes are TRBV7-2 and TRBJ2-5; 7 bases are shared with TRBD2. Trimming cost V 5 bases and J 2 bases; bases outside gene matches: 14. Germline lookup yields CDR1 SGHTA and CDR2 FQGNSA. This CDR3 comprises 17 residues. The CDR3 DNA follows: TGTGCCAGCAGCCTCCGGTTTGGTAGCGGGCGACAAGAGACCCAGTACTTC. Protein sequence: CASSLRFGSGRQETQYF.

The gene calls are TRBV7-2 and TRBJ2-1; D possibly corresponds to TRBD2 (7 bases). Trimming pared 7 bases from V and 9 bases from J, leaving 19 bases between. The germline gives CDR1 SGHTA, CDR2 FQGNSA. This CDR3 has 14 amino acids. Here the CDR3 reads CASNALGEGGEQFF. Written as DNA, the CDR3 is TGTGCCAGCAACGCCTTGGGGGAGGGGGGTGAGCAGTTCTTC.

CDR3 sequence: CASSFDPGEQPQHF. The CDR3 nucleotides are TGTGCCAGCAGCTTTGATCCAGGGGAGCAGCCCCAGCATTTT. The rearrangement links TRBV7-2 to TRBJ1-5; tentative D call: TRBD1 (6 bases). Germline lookup yields CDR1 SGHTA and CDR2 FQGNSA. The germline V and J ends were trimmed by 3 bases and 7 bases, with 13 bases remaining between them. The length of the CDR3 is 14 residues. The entire variable domain, with the rest obtained from reference TRBV7-2 and TRBJ1-5, is as follows: GAGVSQSPSNKVTEKGKDVELRCDPISGHTALYWYRQSLGQGLEFLIYFQGNSAPDKSGLPSDRFSAERTGGSVSTLTIQRTQQEDSAVYLCASSFDPGEQPQHFGDGTRLSIL.

The chain carries TRBV6-2 or TRBV6-3 and TRBJ1-2; 8 nucleotides align to TRBD1. From germline, CDR1 is MNHEY and CDR2 SVGEGT. V trimming: 2 bases; J trimming: 6 bases; junction bases outside the gene matches: 5. CDR3 length equals 14 residues. The CDR3 DNA sequence: TGTGCCAGCAGTTACCGTGACAGGGGAGATGGCTACACCTTC. This codes for CASSYRDRGDGYTF.

J is TRBJ1-1 and V is TRBV30, with D perhaps matching TRBD1 (5 bases). The CDR3 loop spans 15 amino acids. Looked up from germline, CDR1 is GTSNPN and CDR2 is SVGIG (reference sequence). The germline V and J ends were trimmed by 2 bases and 0 bases, with 13 bases remaining between them. CDR3 sequence reads: CAWSPSGLLNTEAFF. CDR3 in DNA: TGTGCCTGGAGTCCTTCGGGACTTTTGAACACTGAAGCTTTCTTT. Filled out from reference TRBV30 and TRBJ1-1, the complete variable domain reads SQTIHQWPATLVQPVGSPLSLECTVEGTSNPNLYWYRQAAGRGLQLLFYSVGIGQISSEVPQNLSASRPQDRQFILSSKKLLLSDSGFYLCAWSPSGLLNTEAFFGQGTRLTVV.

V gene TRBV9 combines with J gene TRBJ1-2; the match to TRBD1 covers 11 bases. With V trimmed by 3 bases and J by 4 bases, 17 bases remained unmatched. The CDR3 loop spans 19 amino acids. Germline V gives CDR1 SGDLS, CDR2 YYNGEE. CDR3 in DNA: TGTGCCAGCAGCGAGGGGGTAGGACAGGGGGCCCCTTGGATCTATGGCTACACCTTC. Protein sequence: CASSEGVGQGAPWIYGYTF.